A selection of T cell receptor beta chains follows, all from one sample in a study of blood T cells in healthy people across ages. TCRdb reanalysed the 5' RACE reads using MiXCR and keeps one entry per CDR3 protein. This table has 1.8 million or so distinct CDR3 sequences, around 40% appearing once. The sample comprised blood. The receptors here all came from a human donor in good health. Each CDR3 is given with its conserved first and last residue. D genes are given only for firm matches. The size field is filled for only some rows; it gives once, few, many or a size class.

size: NA
D: TRBD1
J: TRBJ1-1
V: TRBV20-1
DNA: TGCAGTGCTAAGGGACAGCGGAACACTGAAGCTTTCTTT
CDR3: CSAKGQRNTEAFF

size: many
D: TRBD1
J: TRBJ2-7
V: TRBV6-6
DNA: TGTGCCAGCAGCCAGGCAGGGGGCTTCTACGAGCAGTACTTC
CDR3: CASSQAGGFYEQYF

size: few
D: TRBD1
J: TRBJ2-7
V: TRBV6-6
DNA: TGTGCCAGCAGTATTGGGACAGGGACCTACGAGCAGTACTTC
CDR3: CASSIGTGTYEQYF

size: few
D: NA
J: TRBJ2-7
V: TRBV5-6
DNA: TGTGCCAGCAGCCCTAGGACCAGGGGCTACGAGCAGTACTTC
CDR3: CASSPRTRGYEQYF

size: few
D: NA
J: TRBJ2-7
V: TRBV6-1
DNA: TGTGCCAGCAGTGAATTGGCAGTTGGGTCCTACGAGCAGTACTTC
CDR3: CASSELAVGSYEQYF

size: NA
D: NA
J: TRBJ1-4
V: TRBV7-2
DNA: TGTGCCAGCAGCCCCACGGGGGGGTGGTATGAAAAACTGTTTTTT
CDR3: CASSPTGGWYEKLFF

size: NA
D: TRBD2
J: TRBJ2-1
V: TRBV7-3
DNA: TGTGCCAGCAGCCCTAGCGGCGGGGGGCCTAGCTCCTACAATGAGCAGTTCTTC
CDR3: CASSPSGGGPSSYNEQFF

size: NA
D: NA
J: TRBJ2-1
V: TRBV12-3/TRBV12-4
DNA: TGTGCCAGCAGTTTAGGGGGGGGGGCAATGGATGAGCAGTTCTTC
CDR3: CASSLGGGAMDEQFF

size: NA
D: TRBD1
J: TRBJ2-2
V: TRBV5-1
DNA: TGCGCCAGCAGCATACAGGGGGTAGTCACCGGTACCGGGGAGCTGTTTTTT
CDR3: CASSIQGVVTGTGELFF

size: few
D: NA
J: TRBJ1-2
V: TRBV7-2
DNA: TGTGCCAGCAGCTCGAGGGCCGGGGCCCACCCCTCCTATGGCTACACCTTC
CDR3: CASSSRAGAHPSYGYTF

size: NA
D: NA
J: TRBJ2-5
V: TRBV4-3
DNA: TGCGCCAGCAGCCCCGACAGTCTAGAGACCCAGTACTTC
CDR3: CASSPDSLETQYF

size: NA
D: NA
J: TRBJ1-2
V: TRBV9
DNA: TGTGCCAGCAGCGTAGCCGGTAAGGGACCCTATGGCTACACCTTC
CDR3: CASSVAGKGPYGYTF

size: NA
D: NA
J: TRBJ2-5
V: TRBV2
DNA: TGTGCCAGCAGTGGGCGACAGCGAGAGACCCAGTACTTC
CDR3: CASSGRQRETQYF

size: few
D: NA
J: TRBJ2-3
V: TRBV20-1
DNA: TGCAGTGCTAGAGTCTTTGGAGGACCGGACGATACGCAGTATTTT
CDR3: CSARVFGGPDDTQYF

size: few
D: TRBD2
J: TRBJ2-3
V: TRBV12-3/TRBV12-4
DNA: TGTGCCAGCAGGAAGGGACTAGCGGGGGACGCAGATACGCAGTATTTT
CDR3: CASRKGLAGDADTQYF

size: NA
D: TRBD1
J: TRBJ1-1
V: TRBV7-9
DNA: TGTGCCAGCAGCGCAAAAGGACAGGACAACACTGAAGCTTTCTTT
CDR3: CASSAKGQDNTEAFF

size: NA
D: TRBD2
J: TRBJ2-4
V: TRBV10-3
DNA: TGTGCCATCGCCTTTGGGGGGGAGCAGTACTTC
CDR3: CAIAFGGEQYF

size: NA
D: TRBD2
J: TRBJ2-7
V: TRBV28
DNA: TGTGCCAGCAGTTCCGGGGGAGCGGGGATCTACGAGCAGTACTTC
CDR3: CASSSGGAGIYEQYF

size: NA
D: NA
J: TRBJ1-2
V: TRBV7-2
DNA: TGTGCCAGCAGCCACGTTGAGGGAGGCGGCTACACCTTC
CDR3: CASSHVEGGGYTF

size: NA
D: TRBD2
J: TRBJ2-3
V: TRBV29-1
DNA: TGCAGCGTTGAAGATCAGGGGGGGCTAGCGGGGGATGCAGATACGCAGTATTTT
CDR3: CSVEDQGGLAGDADTQYF

size: NA
D: NA
J: TRBJ1-5
V: TRBV2
DNA: TGTGCCAGCACTCGGCGCTTCTTAGAGTCCAGCAATCAGCCCCAGCATTTT
CDR3: CASTRRFLESSNQPQHF

size: NA
D: TRBD1
J: TRBJ2-7
V: TRBV20-1
DNA: TGCAGTGCTTGGGGGACAGAATCCGAGCAGTACTTC
CDR3: CSAWGTESEQYF

size: NA
D: NA
J: TRBJ1-2
V: TRBV2
DNA: TGTGCCAGCGCCGGGGGCGGGCGTGGTGGCTACACCTTC
CDR3: CASAGGGRGGYTF

size: few
D: NA
J: TRBJ1-5
V: TRBV7-8
DNA: TGTGCCAGCAGCTCCACGCTCGTTGGGTATAGCAATCAGCCCCAGCATTTT
CDR3: CASSSTLVGYSNQPQHF

size: NA
D: TRBD1
J: TRBJ1-2
V: TRBV5-1
DNA: TGCGCCAGCAGCTTGACAGGGGAAGGTGGTAACTATGGCTACACCTTC
CDR3: CASSLTGEGGNYGYTF

size: NA
D: NA
J: TRBJ1-1
V: TRBV12-3/TRBV12-4
DNA: TGTGCCAGCAGTTTCGGACCTGCTCAAGCTTTCTTT
CDR3: CASSFGPAQAFF

size: NA
D: NA
J: TRBJ2-3
V: TRBV20-1
DNA: TGCAGTGCTAGGTTCAGGGGCACAGATACGCAGTATTTT
CDR3: CSARFRGTDTQYF

size: NA
D: TRBD2
J: TRBJ2-1
V: TRBV12-3/TRBV12-4
DNA: TGTGCCAGCAGCGTCGGGTCTGGACTAGTTCGGCCCAATGTCGATGAGCAGTTCTTC
CDR3: CASSVGSGLVRPNVDEQFF

size: NA
D: NA
J: TRBJ2-6
V: TRBV6-5
DNA: TGTGCCAGCGCCAGGGGTAGCTCTGGGGCCAACGTCCTGACTTTC
CDR3: CASARGSSGANVLTF

size: NA
D: TRBD2
J: TRBJ2-7
V: TRBV7-2
DNA: TGTGCCAGCAGCTCCCGGGGCGGGGGGCTACGCCACTACGAGCAGTACTTC
CDR3: CASSSRGGGLRHYEQYF

size: NA
D: TRBD2
J: TRBJ2-3
V: TRBV9
DNA: TGTGCCAGCACCCCCTCACGGGGGGGAATAGATACGCAGTATTTT
CDR3: CASTPSRGGIDTQYF

size: NA
D: NA
J: TRBJ2-1
V: TRBV18
DNA: TGTGCCAGCTCACCACTCCCCAGTGCCTATGAGCAGTTCTTC
CDR3: CASSPLPSAYEQFF

size: once
D: NA
J: TRBJ2-5
V: TRBV12-3/TRBV12-4
DNA: TGTGCCAGCAGAAGGGAAAGGAAGACCCAGTACTTC
CDR3: CASRRERKTQYF

size: NA
D: NA
J: TRBJ2-3
V: TRBV18
DNA: TGTGCCAGCTCACCACGGGCGGACCCTAGCACAGATACGCAGTATTTT
CDR3: CASSPRADPSTDTQYF

size: NA
D: TRBD1
J: TRBJ1-2
V: TRBV6-1
DNA: TGTGCCAGCAGAGAACGTACCGGGACAGGGGACTATGGCTACACCTTC
CDR3: CASRERTGTGDYGYTF

size: few
D: NA
J: TRBJ2-3
V: TRBV20-1
DNA: TGCAGTGCCCTATGGGAAGAAAAGTCAGATACGCAGTATTTT
CDR3: CSALWEEKSDTQYF

size: NA
D: TRBD1
J: TRBJ2-1
V: TRBV11-2
DNA: TGTGCCAGCAGCTTATTTCTGACAGGGGGCACGCAGTTCTTC
CDR3: CASSLFLTGGTQFF

size: few
D: TRBD1
J: TRBJ2-7
V: TRBV12-3/TRBV12-4
DNA: TGTGCCAGCAGCCGCCGGGACAGCCGCTCAGAGCAGTACTTC
CDR3: CASSRRDSRSEQYF

size: few
D: NA
J: TRBJ2-6
V: TRBV10-3
DNA: TGTGCCATCAGTGAGAGGCTTCCTGGGGCCAACGTCCTGACTTTC
CDR3: CAISERLPGANVLTF

size: few
D: TRBD1
J: TRBJ1-6
V: TRBV4-3
DNA: TGCGCCAGCAGCCAGACAGGGACTCCTTCACCCCTCCACTTT
CDR3: CASSQTGTPSPLHF

size: NA
D: NA
J: TRBJ2-3
V: TRBV7-3
DNA: TGTGCCAGCAGCTTAGGGGACACCTACACAGATACGCAGTATTTT
CDR3: CASSLGDTYTDTQYF

size: NA
D: NA
J: TRBJ2-3
V: TRBV5-1
DNA: TGCGCCAGCAGCGACACGACAGAATCGGATACGCAGTATTTT
CDR3: CASSDTTESDTQYF

size: once
D: NA
J: TRBJ1-2
V: TRBV7-9
DNA: TGTGCCAGCAGCTTAGCGATTGGCTTTACAAGTTCGGGCTACACCTTC
CDR3: CASSLAIGFTSSGYTF

size: few
D: TRBD1
J: TRBJ2-7
V: TRBV10-3
DNA: TGTGCCACCCGGCGGACAGGGGTAACCTACGAGCAGTACTTC
CDR3: CATRRTGVTYEQYF

size: NA
D: NA
J: TRBJ2-3
V: TRBV7-3
DNA: TGTGCCAGCAGCTTAGAGGGGGTCGGGTTCGCAGATACGCAGTATTTT
CDR3: CASSLEGVGFADTQYF

size: NA
D: TRBD1
J: TRBJ1-2
V: TRBV7-2
DNA: TGTGCCAGCAGCAACCGGGACAGGGCGGCAGGCTACACCTTC
CDR3: CASSNRDRAAGYTF

size: NA
D: TRBD1
J: TRBJ1-1
V: TRBV24-1
DNA: TGTGCCACCAGTGATCATAAGGGGGCAGGTTGGACTGAAGCTTTCTTT
CDR3: CATSDHKGAGWTEAFF

size: few
D: TRBD1
J: TRBJ1-1
V: TRBV14
DNA: TGTGCCAGCAGCCAAGTCGGGGGTCAGGGGGCGTGGGCTTTCTTT
CDR3: CASSQVGGQGAWAFF

size: few
D: TRBD1
J: TRBJ1-1
V: TRBV28
DNA: TGTGCCAGCACCAGGACAGGGTTTCCCCCTGAAGCTTTCTTT
CDR3: CASTRTGFPPEAFF

size: many
D: TRBD2
J: TRBJ2-7
V: TRBV3-1
DNA: TGTGCCAGCAGCCACCTGACTAGCGCTTATAGCTCCTACGAGCAGTACTTC
CDR3: CASSHLTSAYSSYEQYF

size: NA
D: TRBD1
J: TRBJ2-1
V: TRBV6-6
DNA: TGTGCCAGCAGCCGAATTCCACAGGGGACGAATGAGCAGTTCTTC
CDR3: CASSRIPQGTNEQFF

size: NA
D: NA
J: TRBJ2-7
V: TRBV5-1
DNA: TGCGCCAGCAGCTTGGGACTAATTGGCTACGAGCAGTACTTC
CDR3: CASSLGLIGYEQYF

size: NA
D: NA
J: TRBJ1-2
V: TRBV28
DNA: TGTGCCAGCAGGGCCCAAATTAGGGGTGGCTACACCTTC
CDR3: CASRAQIRGGYTF